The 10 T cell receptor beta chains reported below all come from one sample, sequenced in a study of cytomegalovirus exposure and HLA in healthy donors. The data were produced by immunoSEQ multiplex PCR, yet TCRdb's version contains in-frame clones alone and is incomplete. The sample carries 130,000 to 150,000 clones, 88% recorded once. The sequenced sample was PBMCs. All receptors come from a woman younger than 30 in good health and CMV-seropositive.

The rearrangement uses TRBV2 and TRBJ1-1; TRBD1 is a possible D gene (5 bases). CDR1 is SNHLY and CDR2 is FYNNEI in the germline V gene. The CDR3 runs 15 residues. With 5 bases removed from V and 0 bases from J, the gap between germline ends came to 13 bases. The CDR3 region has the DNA TGTGCCAGCAGTCCCGACAGCGCCGTGAACACTGAAGCTTTCTTT. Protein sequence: CASSPDSAVNTEAFF.

The CDR3 loop reads CASRKGQGGYNEQFF. The CDR3 nucleotides read TGTGCCAGCAGGAAGGGACAGGGGGGCTACAATGAGCAGTTCTTC. V is TRBV27 and J is TRBJ2-1, with 11 bases identical to TRBD1. V was clipped by 6 bases and J by 3 bases; unmatched bases: 4. Germline V gene data show CDR1 as MNHEY and CDR2 as SMNVEV (reference sequence). The CDR3 consists of 15 residues.

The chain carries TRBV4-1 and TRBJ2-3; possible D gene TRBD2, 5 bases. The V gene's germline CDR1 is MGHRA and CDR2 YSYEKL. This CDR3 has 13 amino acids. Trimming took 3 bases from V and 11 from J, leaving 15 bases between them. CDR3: CASSHVTGNLQYF. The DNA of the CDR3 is TGCGCCAGCAGCCATGTTACCGGGAACCTGCAGTATTTT.

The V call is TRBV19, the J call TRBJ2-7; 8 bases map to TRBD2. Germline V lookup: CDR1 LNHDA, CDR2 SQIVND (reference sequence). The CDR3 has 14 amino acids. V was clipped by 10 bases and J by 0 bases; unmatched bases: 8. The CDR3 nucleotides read TGTGCCACGGGACCGGGGGGGTCCTCCTACGAGCAGTACTTC. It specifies CATGPGGSSYEQYF. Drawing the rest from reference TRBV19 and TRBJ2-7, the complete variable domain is DGGITQSPKYLFRKEGQNVTLSCEQNLNHDAMYWYRQDPGQGLRLIYYSQIVNDFQKGDIAEGYSVSREKKESFPLTVTSAQKNPTAFYLCATGPGGSSYEQYFGPGTRLTVT.

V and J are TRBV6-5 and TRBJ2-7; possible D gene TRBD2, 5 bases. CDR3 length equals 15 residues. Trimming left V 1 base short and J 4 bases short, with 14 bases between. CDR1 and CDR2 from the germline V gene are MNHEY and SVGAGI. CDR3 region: CASSYWTEGRYEQYF. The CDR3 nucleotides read TGTGCCAGCAGTTACTGGACCGAGGGCCGTTACGAGCAGTACTTC.

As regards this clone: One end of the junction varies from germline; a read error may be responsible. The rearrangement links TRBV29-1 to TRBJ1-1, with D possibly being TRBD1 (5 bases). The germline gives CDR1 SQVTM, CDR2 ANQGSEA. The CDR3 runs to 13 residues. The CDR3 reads CSVESQGLTKAFF. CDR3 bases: TGCAGCGTTGAATCCCAGGGTCTCACTAAAGCTTTCTTT. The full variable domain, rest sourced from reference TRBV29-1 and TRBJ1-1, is SAVISQKPSRDICQRGTSLTIQCQVDSQVTMMFWYRQQPGQSLTLIATANQGSEATYESGFVIDKFPISRPNLTFSTLTVSNMSPEDSSIYLCSVESQGLTKAFFGQGTRLTVV.

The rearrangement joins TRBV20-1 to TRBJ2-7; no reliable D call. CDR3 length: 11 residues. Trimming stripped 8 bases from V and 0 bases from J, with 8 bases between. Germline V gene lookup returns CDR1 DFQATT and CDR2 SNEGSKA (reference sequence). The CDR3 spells CSPADSYEQYF. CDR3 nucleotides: TGCAGTCCGGCGGACTCCTACGAGCAGTACTTC.

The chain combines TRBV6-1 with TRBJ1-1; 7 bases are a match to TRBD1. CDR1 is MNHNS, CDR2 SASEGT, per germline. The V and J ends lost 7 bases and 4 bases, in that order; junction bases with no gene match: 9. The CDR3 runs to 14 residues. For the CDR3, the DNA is TGTGCCAGCAAGCTGGGGGCAGGGGGCACTGAAGCTTTCTTT. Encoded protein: CASKLGAGGTEAFF.

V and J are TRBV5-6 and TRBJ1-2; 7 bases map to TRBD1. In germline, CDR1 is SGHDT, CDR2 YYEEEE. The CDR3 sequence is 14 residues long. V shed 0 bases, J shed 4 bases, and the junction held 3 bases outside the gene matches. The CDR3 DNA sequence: TGTGCCAGCAGCTTGGGACAGGGAGCCTATGGCTACACCTTC. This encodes CASSLGQGAYGYTF.

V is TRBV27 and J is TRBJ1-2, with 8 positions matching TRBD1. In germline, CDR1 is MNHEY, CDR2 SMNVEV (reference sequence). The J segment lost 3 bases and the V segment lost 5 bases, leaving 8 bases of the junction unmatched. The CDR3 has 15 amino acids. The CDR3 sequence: CASSQIGQGDYGYTF. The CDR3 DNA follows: TGTGCCAGCAGTCAAATCGGACAGGGTGACTATGGCTACACCTTC.